The clone carrying this T cell receptor beta chain was picked up a small number of times. The sample originates from a study of blood T cell repertoires in COVID-19. Study in general: The analysed material was cDNA or gDNA that came from T cells, B-cell-depleted T cells, or PBMCs.

Original methodology: Reference gene primer amplification yielded estimated nucleated cell counts. Here immunoSEQ multiplex PCR was the method, and the copy in TCRdb shows in-frame clones only, minus some. That table gives V, J and clone size, and the DNA gave D and trimming. Seen here are 90,000 to 100,000 clones, approximately 84% observed once, and the top ten hold about 9.4%. This CDR3 contains 15 residues. The V segment lost 5 bases and the J segment 4 bases; nucleotides outside the gene matches: 11. CDR1 is SGHTA and CDR2 is FQGNSA in the germline V gene. Input material: peripheral blood. The TCR comes from a man aged 65-85 years with acute or convalescent COVID-19. This chain links TRBV7-2 with TRBJ2-7, with 7 bases identical to TRBD2. CDR3 residues: CASSPFGRLVYEQYF. The CDR3 nucleotides are TGTGCCAGCAGCCCCTTCGGGAGGCTTGTATACGAGCAGTACTTC.